This TCR beta chain was sequenced for a study of cytomegalovirus exposure and HLA in healthy donors (TCRdb year 2017). About the investigation overall: An earlier analysis of roughly 500 of the donors reported 276 Gb of sequence data and 117 million unique TCR beta sequences obtained from some 200 million T cells. An early release covering roughly 600 HLA-typed donors comprised approximately 300 gigabases of sequencing data and about 90 million unique TCR sequences. Of the roughly 410 genotyped donors, approximately 81% were placed in the genetic ancestry cluster associated with self-reported Caucasian donors. The study was designed to test whether signatures of past pathogen exposure could be identified by cataloging public T cell receptors. Using immunosequencing, the study profiled T cell repertoires from 640 or so subjects and related those repertoires to cytomegalovirus serostatus. In addition to the first cohort of around 670 subjects, a separate validation cohort of 100 to 150 different subjects was used. High-throughput TCR immunosequencing, statistical association of individual TCRs with disease status, and machine learning were combined to predict cytomegalovirus infection status. A later analysis re-examined previously published TCR beta repertoires from more than 550 donors and added high-resolution HLA genotyping to investigate patterns of TCR occurrence. In the later analysis, no new phenotypic data were used to find candidate immune exposures; instead, reliance was placed on TCR beta sequences and their occurrence across donors. To decide whether each TCR beta V gene segment behaved as functional or pseudogenic, an earlier analysis of approximately 620 of the donors relied on high-throughput TCR beta sequencing. Donor age, sex, ethnicity and CMV serostatus were compiled together with the repertoire data. A later genetic analysis took genome-wide SNP genotypes for about three fifths of the roughly 700 donors and used that subset as a discovery cohort. Every discovery cohort repertoire had been produced on one sequencing platform. Both class I and class II loci were covered by HLA typing, at four-digit resolution. The number of typed donors differed by locus: about 629-640 for A, B, C, DRB1 and DQB1; 500 to 550 for DQA1; 606 for DPA1; and around 450 for DPB1. Because of strong linkage in the cohort, roughly five DR-DQ haplotypes were treated as single units for association and clustering. Among roughly 400 genotyped donors of the cohort, an average of approximately 240,000 unique TCR beta nucleotide sequences was sequenced per donor, of which about 18% were non-productive. What the authors observed across the whole study: Correlated functional status among segregating V segments might reflect linkage disequilibrium, but an unknown experimental factor could not be ruled out. A cluster of highly shared sequence variants was judged likely to be a technical artifact of the sequencing pipeline. Several of the top co-occurrence clusters appeared to be linked to parvovirus B19, influenza, CMV and Epstein-Barr virus, according to a later analysis. The authors suggested that the approach could potentially be extended to other disease states and immunological phenotypes. Most TCR sequences were seen in very few donors, while some public TCRs were found in many individuals. In both the original and validation cohorts, the classifier was reported to diagnose cytomegalovirus status with high specificity and sensitivity. Immune exposure information for the cohort was limited to CMV serostatus. According to a later analysis, TCR association rates differed among HLA loci, with DRB1 alleles showing the most associated TCRs and HLA-C alleles showing the fewest. Compared with the roughly 670-donor mean, donors in an Asian-associated ancestry cluster had fewer N-insertions in productive TCRs, according to a later genetic analysis. Some IMGT-functional V segments, including TRBV6-2 and TRBV6-3, could not be told apart with the 87-base-pair reads, so those segments were excluded. Presence/absence analyses assumed roughly uniform sequencing depth across donors, an assumption that may not hold. Specific HLA alleles were associated with 18,000 or so TCR beta sequences at a false discovery rate of 0.05 in a later analysis. Because HLA typing was unavailable for some donors at each locus, only the typed subset was used in association tests. When HLA alleles, especially DR and DQ, strongly co-occurred, attributing TCR associations to individual alleles was difficult. In an earlier analysis of fewer than 700 of the donors, most TCR beta V segments appeared in productive rearrangements about 87% or about 30% of the time, broadly matching IMGT annotations. A further reported finding was that TCR beta sequences accurately predicted the HLA-A and HLA-B alleles for most subjects in the first cohort. In the study, about 150 TCR beta chains were listed as associated with cytomegalovirus. A later genetic analysis associated a missense DCLRE1C variant with V-gene and J-gene trimming of TCR beta chains, and an independent cohort replicated the association. In this cohort, only TCR beta chains were sequenced, and detectable features were limited by the absence of alpha or paired-chain data. In vitro tests confirmed that a few of the cytomegalovirus-associated TCR beta chains recognize cytomegalovirus antigens. According to a later analysis, most CMV-associated TCR beta chains appeared to be HLA-restricted, and the HLA associations seemed to be driven largely by CMV exposure. A later analysis found that HLA-associated TCR beta chains were more clonally expanded and had lower generation probabilities than equally common non-associated chains. Because counts were too low, about 17 rarely observed V segments, including chromosome 9 orphons, were excluded from the earlier analysis of a few hundred of the donors.

Spanning cysteine to phenylalanine, the CDR3 consists of 15 amino acids. Just CDR3 DNA is preserved here, 45 bases in frame from base 1. Based on the germline V gene (reference sequence), the CDR1 and CDR2 sequences are SGHNT and YYREEE. The trim is 4 bases for V and 2 bases for J, with a gap of 16 bases between the germline ends. Libraries were made using the immunoSEQ multiplex PCR assay. For the multiplex PCR, a mixture combining 60 forward primers for TCR Vbeta segments and 13 reverse primers for TCR Jbeta segments was used. Amplification of the CDR3 region of rearranged TCR beta genes was performed with a multiplex PCR assay on genomic DNA. The amplified TCR beta libraries were sequenced on the Illumina HiSeq System as 87-base-pair reads. The original pipeline was this. In a later analysis, roughly 80 million unique TCR beta chains were counted across the 650 to 750 repertoires, and roughly 11 million of these chains were shared by at least two donors. To remove PCR and sequencing errors, raw reads were error-corrected and collapsed into unique sequences using a nearest-neighbor algorithm that merged closely related sequences. CDR3 sequences were aligned to IMGT reference sequences to assign V, D and J gene segments. For a sequence to be retained, at least a six-nucleotide match to both a V gene segment and a J gene segment was required. Rearrangements were classified as productive when the CDR3 lacked stop codons and remained in frame with V and J, and all other rearrangements were classified as non-productive. Following IMGT convention, CDR3 was defined as the stretch from the second conserved V-encoded cysteine up to the conserved J-encoded phenylalanine. The earlier analysis of roughly 590 of the donors excluded sequences that lacked an unambiguous match to a single V gene segment. An earlier analysis of 500 to 700 of the donors classified V segments as functional when productive rearrangements were above 56.7% and as segregating when the standard deviation between donors was above 5%. A statistical classification framework was built for diagnosing cytomegalovirus status from the catalog of TCR beta chain sequences. In a later analysis, V and J genes were assigned by comparing TCR nucleotide sequences against IMGT/GENE-DB human TR gene sequences. In a later analysis, CDR3 sequences and most-parsimonious VDJ recombination scenarios were assigned using the TCRdist pipeline. A later analysis defined each TCR beta chain by its CDR3 amino acid sequence plus V-gene family, and excluded reads lacking a unique V-gene family. In a later analysis, 500 to 700 highly shared, low-generation-probability nucleotide sequences were removed to address suspected cross-contamination and a sequencing artifact. In a later analysis, a clonal expansion index for each public chain was calculated from normalized within-repertoire ranks of inferred template counts. Generation probabilities in a later analysis came from a VDJ recombination model fitted to out-of-frame rearrangements, and those results were checked against IGoR. In a later analysis, hypergeometric tests were used to score TCR-TCR, TCR-HLA and TCR-CMV co-occurrence, with a repertoire-size bias correction applied to TCR pairs. To estimate false discovery rates, a later analysis permuted the HLA or CMV assignments 20 times. A later analysis grouped co-occurring TCRs with DBSCAN, adding TCRdist sequence similarity when clustering within HLA-allele-positive subsets. Co-occurrence clustering excluded repertoires with fewer than 30,000 or more than 120,000 public chains, plus five with anomalous nucleotide sharing. TCRdb took over this immuneACCESS table, retaining in-frame rearrangements with V and J assigned. Such tables are incomplete; in checked studies, under half of the missing clones stem from an unresolved V gene, and the remainder is unexplained. The V and J calls and clone size come from that table; D and trimming were worked out from the DNA. The sample contains fewer than 250,000 clones, approximately 80% of them found a single time. The ten largest clonotypes hold around 4% of the sample.

The cohort was made up of several hundred healthy bone marrow donors. At the time of sampling, every cohort member was nominally healthy, though immune exposures that went unrecorded were likely present. The donor tested CMV seronegative and was one of the 352 seronegative cohort members. A peripheral blood sample was provided by each donor, and peripheral blood mononuclear cells were used for TCR beta sequencing. Genomic DNA was extracted from the blood cell samples with the Qiagen DNeasy Blood Extraction Kit. Remarks on this clone: It has no known antigen specificity. No base quality values were provided; no much bigger clone lies one nucleotide off.

The sample taken for sequencing was PBMCs. The V and J genes are TRBV5-4 and TRBJ2-7, with TRBD2 perhaps the D gene, on 6 matching bases. This receptor was taken from a male donor in good health and CMV-seronegative. The CDR3 is CASSRDSDPTYEQYF. In nucleotide form, the sequence is TGTGCCAGCAGCCGGGACTCAGACCCTACCTACGAGCAGTACTTC.